This T cell receptor beta chain was sequenced in a study of blood T cell repertoires in COVID-19 (dated by TCRdb to 2020 to 2021). Turning to the overall study: Samples from collaborators originated in the United States, Italy and Spain and spanned both the acute and convalescent phases of COVID-19. The prospective study material was composed of cDNA or gDNA derived from T cells, B-cell-depleted T cells, or PBMCs. The dataset comprised deeply sampled blood TCRbeta repertoires from subjects exposed to, actively infected with, or recovered from COVID-19. A freely available public database, intended as a resource for researchers studying the immune response to SARS-CoV-2, is where the repertoires were released. Samples came from the ongoing ImmuneRACE study (first 160 participants) plus 1,254 subjects from 6 global collaborators. Sample metadata almost always included a de-identified subject ID, COVID-19 status, age in years and sex. Where HLA class I and class II types were available, the types were taken from metadata supplied by the sample provider, not from assay-based typing.

On this clone itself: Its binding antigen is unknown. Within one base of it there is no much larger clone, and no base qualities were kept.

Participants in the prospective study were enrolled through a virtual design, were aged roughly 18 to 100 years, and lived in approximately 25 United States geographic areas. In the prospective study, cohorts were assigned on the basis of participant-reported clinical history obtained from a screening survey and a study questionnaire. For ImmuneRACE Cohort 3, a participant was defined as recovered based on two consecutive negative NP/OP PCR tests, clearance by a healthcare professional, or resolution of symptoms. In the prospective study, whole blood, serum and a nasopharyngeal or oropharyngeal swab were collected from each participant by mobile phlebotomists. Prospective study participants could optionally give additional blood draws and questionnaires over an approximately two-month period. Prospective study blood samples were shipped either frozen or at room temperature before DNA extraction.

The immunoSEQ Assay, a bias-controlled multiplex PCR, was used to amplify TCRbeta CDR3 regions from genomic DNA. As for how the authors treated the data: Within the assay, amplification of reference gene primers was used to estimate how many nucleated cells each sample contained. Sequence reads were collapsed and filtered to measure the absolute abundance of every unique TCRbeta CDR3 rearrangement. Productive Simpson clonality was computed per sample as the square root of Simpson's diversity index over productive rearrangements. Here the immuneACCESS table is served through TCRdb, limited to in-frame sequences with V and J called. Missing clones are a known gap in these copies; in checked studies unresolved V genes cover under half, and the rest lacks a known reason. V and J calls and clone size are given by that table; D and trimming were obtained from the DNA. The sample profile shows around 260,000 clones; 90% of them were found once. The top ten constitute 1.1% of the sample.

What the authors observed across the whole study: The quantity of clinical and demographic metadata differed by source and by participant and was supplied without curation.

CDR1 and CDR2 (SGHRS, YFSETQ) derive from the germline V gene. The CDR3, from cysteine to phenylalanine, totals 17 residues. Just the 51-base CDR3 DNA is kept, in frame starting at base 1. V loses 1 base of germline sequence and J loses 4 bases, and the interval between the two ends is 20 bases. The origin of this receptor is a young woman who had recovered from COVID-19. The sample was PBMCs or T cells enriched from blood (not recorded which). The chain uses TRBV5-1 and TRBJ2-5; a weak D assignment points to TRBD1 (5 bases agree). For the CDR3, the sequence is CASSLSIGGAGLETQYF. In nucleotides, the sequence is TGCGCCAGCAGCTTGAGTATAGGTGGGGCAGGGTTAGAGACCCAGTACTTC.